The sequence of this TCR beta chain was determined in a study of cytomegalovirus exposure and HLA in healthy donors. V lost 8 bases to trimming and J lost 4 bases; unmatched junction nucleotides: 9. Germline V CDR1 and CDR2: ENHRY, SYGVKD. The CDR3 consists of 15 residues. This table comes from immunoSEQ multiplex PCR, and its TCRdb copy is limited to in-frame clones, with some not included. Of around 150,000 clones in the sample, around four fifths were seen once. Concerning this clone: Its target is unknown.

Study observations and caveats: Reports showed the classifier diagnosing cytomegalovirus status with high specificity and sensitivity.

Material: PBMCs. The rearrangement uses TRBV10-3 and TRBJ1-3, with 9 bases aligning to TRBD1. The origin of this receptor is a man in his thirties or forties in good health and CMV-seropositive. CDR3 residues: CAIGSTGGRGNTIYF. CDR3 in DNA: TGTGCCATCGGCTCGACAGGGGGACGCGGAAACACCATATATTTT.